This TCR beta chain was captured in a study of T-cell memory formation after mild COVID-19. The CDR3 has 19 residues. V was clipped by 2 bases and J by 2 bases; unmatched bases: 13. TCRdb used MiXCR to reprocess the 5' RACE reads, holding one entry per CDR3 protein. This sample has some 180,000 distinct CDR3 sequences, with approximately 17% found just once. Worth noting for this clonotype: What it binds is not known.

Study-level findings and limits: CM and EM subsets held most contracting CD4+ clones; EMRA held CD8+ ones.

The chain is built from TRBV12-3 or TRBV12-4 and TRBJ1-3; TRBD1 matches at 9 bases. The material sequenced was PBMCs or a T cell subset sorted from them (not recorded which). The origin of this receptor is a young man who had mild COVID-19 (a few samples of this study predate the infection). Cell type and time point are not known. The CDR3 spells CASSLNMGQGAGPGNTIYF. The CDR3 DNA sequence: TGTGCCAGCAGTTTAAATATGGGACAGGGAGCAGGTCCTGGAAACACCATATATTTT.